This T cell receptor beta chain came from a study of monozygotic twins with inflammatory bowel disease (dated by TCRdb to between 2018 and 2021). About the investigation overall: The complete study included about 28 monozygotic twin pairs: 19 IBD-discordant Danish pairs and nine German pairs, of which four were IBD-concordant and five were IBD-discordant. Within discordant pairs, disease-associated traits were sought mainly by comparing IBD patients with their genetically identical healthy co-twins. Each individual had, on average, about 151 000 unique TCRalpha sequences and 181 000 unique TCRbeta sequences available for analysis. Study-wide findings and limitations: IBD patients had lower TCRbeta repertoire diversity, measured by the inverse Simpson index, than their healthy co-twins. No difference in repertoire similarity was observed between concordant and discordant twins, possibly owing to limited statistical power. The results gave no support for a single strong signal or clonotype linked to IBD. Fewer clonotypes were shared with other individuals by IBD patients than by healthy twins, most markedly in patients showing signs of disease activity. Distinction between different T cell subtypes could not be achieved in the analysis. Because patients were on differing immunosuppressive treatments, the repertoires may have picked up extra background noise and inter-individual variability.

Taken from the germline V gene, the CDR1 and CDR2 loops are ENHRY and SYGVKD. The CDR3 has 19 amino acids, counting the end cysteine and phenylalanine. DNA is not recorded here. Library prep was done by 5' RACE. For each TCR library, approximately 4,000 ng of total RNA was used. cDNA was synthesized with SMARTScribe reverse transcriptase in eight separate reactions per sample. During cDNA synthesis, unique molecular identifiers containing a 6-nucleotide sample barcode were introduced by template switching. Amplification of TCRalpha and TCRbeta cDNA involved two nested PCRs of roughly 17 and 9 cycles, and each PCR was followed by bead purification. Before amplification, the cDNA was both treated with uracil DNA-glycosylase and purified with the QIAquick PCR purification kit. In the second PCR, Illumina TruSeq-compatible adapters and sample-specific barcodes were added. Library quality and concentration were checked on TapeStation and Qubit, and libraries were pooled at 4.5 to 5.5 ng each. Pooled libraries were sequenced on an Illumina HiSeq2500 single-index Rapid Run with 2 x 100 bp reads and custom sequencing primers. Per the source publication's procedure: UMI-based consensus assembly with MiGEC version 1.2.6 was used to correct PCR and sequencing errors. MiXCR version 2.1.1 handled V(D)J alignment, clonotype assembly and CDR3 extraction. Gene usage, clonotype sharing and MAIT/NKT TCR abundance were normalised by analysing the top 1000, 10 000 and 20 000 clonotypes per sample. After downsampling to 27 000 UMIs, diversity was calculated as the inverse Simpson index using the vegan R package. Paired Mann-Whitney U tests were applied to discordant twin pairs, with Benjamini-Hochberg correction for multiple testing. Each CDR3 protein sequence appears as one entry after TCRdb reprocessed the reads, and no DNA is included. What appears here as the V and J calls and clone size reflects TCRdb's work, not the paper's. The table kept for this sample lists under 150,000 distinct CDR3 sequences. The ten largest clonotypes hold less than 2.5% of the sample.

In the case of this clonotype: It has no known antigen specificity.

A roughly 2.5 ml peripheral blood sample was drawn into PAXgene tubes per donor and stored at -80°C. Without any T cell sorting, total RNA was extracted from whole blood using the PAXgene blood miRNA kit on an automated QIAcube. Deep TCRalpha and TCRbeta repertoire profiling with unique molecular barcoding was performed on peripheral blood of monozygotic twin pairs concordant or discordant for inflammatory bowel disease. For every twin pair, smoking habits were documented, and each individual was categorised as a current, former or never smoker. The receptor's source is a human donor with ulcerative colitis or Crohn's disease, or a healthy co-twin of an affected twin (not recorded which). The sequenced sample consisted of blood. The chain joins TRBV10-3 to TRBJ2-7; TCRdb calls TRBD1, which cannot be checked without DNA. The CDR3 has the sequence CAISAIDLRSGTSTYEQYF.